This TCR beta chain was identified in a study of blood T cell repertoires in COVID-19. Per germline, CDR1 LGHDT and CDR2 YNNKEL (reference sequence). V was clipped by 1 base and J by 4 bases; unmatched bases: 10. The CDR3 totals 17 residues. Each recovered donor of Cohort 3 presented with two negative PCRs, clearance, or symptom resolution. Original processing methods: Amplified reference gene primers provided the basis for estimating nucleated cell counts. Assay: immunoSEQ multiplex PCR; the TCRdb copy retains only in-frame clones and omits some. V, J and clone size are taken as reported in that table, and D and trimming were inferred from the DNA itself. Of 200,000 to 250,000 clones detected, 82% appear once; the ten largest clones hold 3% to 4%.

What was sequenced was PBMCs or T cells enriched from blood (not recorded which). The sequence was collected from a woman in her fifties or sixties who had recovered from COVID-19. The gene calls are TRBV3-1 (or the pseudogene TRBV3-2) and TRBJ1-3; 7 bases map to TRBD1. The CDR3 sequence: CASSQAYVPGQGNTIYF. In nucleotides, the CDR3 is TGTGCCAGCAGCCAAGCCTACGTCCCGGGACAGGGAAACACCATATATTTT.